The present T cell receptor (beta chain) was sequenced within a study of response to subunit inactivated influenza vaccine. MiXCR, applied by TCRdb to the RT-PCR reads, yields one record per CDR3 protein. The sample has 500,000 to 600,000 distinct CDR3 sequences, about 12% seen once. This clonotype was observed a handful of times. This CDR3 is built from 16 residues. Trimming took 1 base from V and 2 from J; bases not matched to a gene: 7. Germline CDR1 LGHNA, CDR2 YSLEER. Sequences were derived from PBMCs from blood, sampled on the day of vaccination. The chain has TRBV4-3 and TRBJ2-5; 7 positions match TRBD2. The source of this sequence is a middle-aged man who received an inactivated influenza vaccine. This CDR3 reads CASSQVRAGRQETQYF. CDR3 DNA: TGCGCCAGCAGCCAAGTCAGAGCGGGGAGACAAGAGACCCAGTACTTC.